The sequence of this T cell receptor (beta chain) was determined in a study of Graves' ophthalmopathy and Graves' hyperthyroidism. Whole-study context: Researchers classed hyperthyroidism as stable given no ophthalmopathy within 18 months of follow-up.

Points on this clonotype: Its antigen remains unidentified. One base away lies a much larger clone, so this may be a sequencing read error. Because it lacks the conserved phenylalanine or tryptophan at the end, this CDR3 is likely a read error.

Study conclusions and caveats: The model reached approximately 67% sensitivity and about 72% specificity for predicting ophthalmopathy progression.

RNA transcripts yielded amplified TCR beta CDR3 regions. An initial RT-PCR round employing HTBI primers preceded a second-round multiplex PCR. TCRdb re-derived calls from the multiplex PCR reads in MiXCR, one entry per CDR3 protein. The sample consists of 900,000 to 1,200,000 distinct CDR3 sequences, roughly two fifths of them appearing once. The CDR3 extends over 14 amino acids. Germline V gene sequence: CDR1 ENHRY, CDR2 SYGVKD. V was trimmed by 2 bases and J by 0 bases, leaving 7 bases between them. This rearrangement joins TRBV10-3 to TRBJ2-5; D ambiguous. This TCR derives from an adult man with Graves' hyperthyroidism. Input material: peripheral blood or thyroid tissue (not recorded which). The CDR3 region is CAISERGYQETQYS. The CDR3 nucleotides read TGTGCCATCAGTGAGCGTGGGTACCAAGAGACCCAGTACTCC.